The next 16 T cell receptor beta chains were all read from a single sample in a study of blood T cell repertoires in COVID-19. Data came from immunoSEQ multiplex PCR; TCRdb stores just in-frame clones and leaves some out. The data contain about 240,000 clones, approximately 78% of them singletons. The sequenced material came from peripheral blood. These receptors were collected from a woman aged 60-75 years with active or convalescent COVID-19.

J is TRBJ2-1 and V is TRBV5-1, with TRBD2 as a possible D gene (6 bases). Per the germline V gene, CDR1 is SGHRS and CDR2 is YFSETQ. Trimming left V 1 base short and J 2 bases short, with 13 bases between. This CDR3 comprises 16 residues. This CDR3 is CASSLRASDPYNEQFF. The CDR3 region has the DNA TGCGCCAGCAGCTTGCGGGCTAGCGATCCCTACAATGAGCAGTTCTTC. Full variable domain (outside the CDR3, taken from reference TRBV5-1 and TRBJ2-1): KAGVTQTPRYLIKTRGQQVTLSCSPISGHRSVSWYQQTPGQGLQFLFEYFSETQRNKGNFPGRFSGRQFSNSRSEMNVSTLELGDSALYLCASSLRASDPYNEQFFGPGTRLTVL.

CDR3 coding DNA: TGTGCCATCAGTGGAGAGGGCGGATGGCAGCCCCAGCATTTT. Translating it yields CAISGEGGWQPQHF. This rearrangement joins TRBV10-3 to TRBJ1-5; D gene unclear. V was clipped by 4 bases and J by 7 bases, with 14 bases between them. The CDR3 contains 14 residues. Germline V gives CDR1 ENHRY, CDR2 SYGVKD.

Notes on this clone: The sample contains more than one DNA sequence encoding this CDR3. The chain uses TRBV5-1 and TRBJ2-7, with TRBD1 as a possible D gene (5 bases). Germline V lookup: CDR1 SGHRS, CDR2 YFSETQ. This CDR3 is 13 amino acids long. Trimming cost V 0 bases and J 3 bases, with 7 bases left between them. CDR3: CASSLAQGYEQYF. The DNA of the CDR3 is TGCGCCAGCAGCTTGGCCCAGGGCTACGAGCAGTACTTC.

V gene TRBV13 combines with J gene TRBJ1-2; no firm D call. Trimming removed 3 bases from V and 8 bases from J, with 13 bases in between. The CDR3 is 13 amino acids. CDR1 is PRHDT, CDR2 FYEKMQ, per germline (reference sequence). The CDR3 sequence is CASSFPPRVGYTF. The CDR3 DNA reads as TGTGCCAGCAGCTTCCCCCCGAGGGTCGGCTACACCTTC.

V is TRBV11-2 and J is TRBJ2-2, with TRBD2 matching 7 bases. CDR1 and CDR2 from the germline V gene are SGHAT and FQNNGV. V lost 3 bases to trimming and J lost 4 bases; unmatched junction nucleotides: 8. CDR3 length equals 16 residues. CDR3 DNA sequence: TGTGCCAGCAGCTTTTTGTCGGGGGAGGGCACCGGGGAGCTGTTTTTT. Residues: CASSFLSGEGTGELFF. The variable domain in full, completed from reference TRBV11-2 and TRBJ2-2, reads EAGVAQSPRYKIIEKRQSVAFWCNPISGHATLYWYQQILGQGPKLLIQFQNNGVVDDSQLPKDRFSAERLKGVDSTLKIQPAKLEDSAVYLCASSFLSGEGTGELFFGEGSRLTVL.

The CDR3 DNA follows: TGTGCCAGCAGTTACCGCAGGGCGGCTCGGAATGAGCAGTTCTTC. Its translation: CASSYRRAARNEQFF. The chain uses TRBV6-5 and TRBJ2-1; TRBD1 might be the D (5 bases). Trimming took off 2 bases at V and 7 bases at J, with 15 bases between the two ends. From germline, CDR1 is MNHEY and CDR2 SVGAGI. The CDR3 covers 15 residues.

This rearrangement joins TRBV18 to TRBJ2-1; 7 positions match TRBD1. There are 16 residues in the CDR3. Unmatched junction bases numbered 8, after V lost 1 base and J lost 5 bases. Germline V gene data show CDR1 as KGHSH and CDR2 as LQKENI. The chain's CDR3 is CASSPQGAGGHNEQFF. CDR3 sequence (DNA): TGTGCCAGCTCACCACAGGGGGCTGGTGGCCACAATGAGCAGTTCTTC.

CDR3 in amino acids: CASSQVRRNEKLFF. CDR3 bases: TGCGCCAGCAGCCAAGTTCGGCGGAATGAAAAACTGTTTTTT. The chain employs TRBV4-1 and TRBJ1-4; no clear D gene. Germline V gene data show CDR1 as MGHRA and CDR2 as YSYEKL. The V end lost 1 base, the J end lost 5 bases, and 8 bases lay between the germline ends. This CDR3 has 14 amino acids.

V gene TRBV2 combines with J gene TRBJ1-1; tentative D call: TRBD1 (6 bases). Germline CDR1 SNHLY, CDR2 FYNNEI. The CDR3 loop spans 15 amino acids. V gave up 4 bases and J gave up 1 base, with 13 bases separating them. The CDR3 sequence: CASSGLGATNTEAFF. DNA for the CDR3: TGTGCCAGCAGTGGATTGGGGGCGACGAACACTGAAGCTTTCTTT.

J is TRBJ2-7 and V is TRBV7-2; 10 bases match TRBD1. This CDR3 contains 14 residues. V lost 5 bases, J lost 9 bases, and 10 bases stayed unmatched. Germline-derived CDR1 and CDR2 are SGHTA and FQGNSA. The DNA for the CDR3 is TGTGCCAGCAGCACCGGGACAGGGGCGCTGGGGCAGTACTTC. This gives the protein CASSTGTGALGQYF.

This clone has only a few counts. The chain employs TRBV18 and TRBJ1-1; tentative D call: TRBD1 (5 bases). This CDR3 has 14 residues. Germline V gene sequence: CDR1 KGHSH, CDR2 LQKENI. Trimming left V 1 base short and J 1 base short, with 7 bases between. The CDR3 nucleotides are TGTGCCAGCTCACCACGGGGGGAGAACACTGAAGCTTTCTTT. Its translation is CASSPRGENTEAFF.

The chain couples TRBV3-1 (or the pseudogene TRBV3-2) to TRBJ2-5; unclear D gene. V lost 1 base and J 4 bases, leaving 10 bases between the germline ends. This CDR3 comprises 14 residues. Per the germline V gene, CDR1 is LGHDT and CDR2 is YNNKEL (reference sequence). CDR3 in amino acids: CASSQGYSGETQYF. DNA for the CDR3: TGTGCCAGCAGCCAAGGCTATTCTGGAGAGACCCAGTACTTC.

The rearrangement links TRBV15 to TRBJ2-7; 10 nucleotides line up with TRBD1. The length of the CDR3 is 15 residues. Looked up from germline, CDR1 is LNHNV and CDR2 is YYDKDF (reference sequence). Trimming cost V 1 base and J 2 bases; bases outside gene matches: 2. Here the CDR3 reads CATSRVGTGAYEQYF. The CDR3 DNA is TGTGCCACCAGCAGAGTTGGGACAGGGGCCTACGAGCAGTACTTC.

V gene TRBV29-1 combines with J gene TRBJ1-2; D perhaps matches TRBD1 (5 bases). Germline V gene lookup returns CDR1 SQVTM and CDR2 ANQGSEA. The length of the CDR3 is 13 residues. Trimming stripped 3 bases from V and 6 bases from J, with 14 bases between. The chain's CDR3 is CSVDVGTIDGYTF. CDR3 nucleotides: TGCAGCGTTGACGTCGGGACTATCGATGGCTACACCTTC.

This sequence joins TRBV6-2 or TRBV6-3 and TRBJ1-2, with no clear D. Germline CDR1 reads MNHEY; CDR2 reads SVGEGT. V was cut by 5 bases and J by 2 bases, with 21 bases left in between. This CDR3 spans 17 amino acids. The CDR3 DNA reads TGTGCCAGCAGTGCGCCCTTAAACAGAGCATCCAACTATGGCTACACCTTC. Translating it yields CASSAPLNRASNYGYTF.

This clone was counted between two and nine times. The rearrangement links TRBV6-1 to TRBJ2-5, with 9 bases aligning to TRBD2. The CDR3 loop spans 17 amino acids. CDR1 is MNHNS and CDR2 is SASEGT in the germline V gene. The junction had 8 bases not matched to a gene; V was cut back by 3 bases and J by 0 bases. CDR3 sequence: CASSEAGGLSYQETQYF. The CDR3 coding sequence is TGTGCCAGCAGTGAGGCGGGGGGGCTTAGTTACCAAGAGACCCAGTACTTC.